The entry below gives a single TCR beta chain sequence along with its context. The data were obtained in a study of shared clonotypes between healthy human individuals. Study overall: Serving as donors were a couple of women and three men, whose ages spanned 18 to 49. Donors had three CD4 naive, three CD4 memory, two CD8 naive and one CD8 memory plate apiece.

Germline V gene lookup returns CDR1 SGHTS and CDR2 YDEGEE. This CDR3 region has 15 residues. Trimming took off 0 bases at V and 2 bases at J, with 11 bases between the two ends. Healthy HIV-negative adults with no recent acute infections or vaccinations were recruited as donors. Original handling: Quality scores were absent from the junction-only immunoSEQ sequences, so filtering differed. Generated by immunoSEQ multiplex PCR, the TCRdb table keeps only in-frame clones and is missing some. V, J and clone size are taken as reported in that table, and D and trimming were inferred from the DNA itself. This sample has 2,500,000 or so clones; over 85% occur once, and the top ten carry around 0.4%.

Sample: naive CD4+ T cells from PBMCs. The subset denotes: CD45RA+ positively selected. This TCR came from a man younger than 30 in good health. Some clones in this sample may be carry-over from other donors' samples. The chain uses TRBV5-8 and TRBJ1-1; TRBD1 is a possible D gene (6 bases). Here the CDR3 reads CASSLGGPTNTEAFF. CDR3 nucleotide sequence: TGTGCCAGCAGCTTGGGGGGGCCCACCAACACTGAAGCTTTCTTT.